The source of this T cell receptor (beta chain) is a study of blood T cells in healthy people across ages (dated by TCRdb to 2013 to 2016). Regarding the research as a whole: In model experiments, template switching captured roughly one uniquely barcoded TCR beta cDNA molecule for every two T cells. Age-related changes in TCR beta repertoire diversity were measured in the study by deep sequencing normalized with unique cDNA molecular identifiers. Four age groups were formed from the donors: young (average around 15 years), middle-aged (approximately 39), aged (roughly 58) and long-lived (82). To avoid experimental bias, donors of different ages were spread randomly across the sequencing lanes. The study analyzed two additional independent replicas of 1 million unique cDNA reads from the same blood draw for two donors, one aged 18 to 30 and one aged 80 or older.

V was cut back by 1 base and J by 0 bases, leaving a gap of 13 bases between them. CDR1 SGHNT and CDR2 YENEEA are derived from the germline V gene. From cysteine to phenylalanine, the CDR3 is 16 amino acids long. Just the 48-base CDR3 DNA is kept, in frame starting at base 1. Library construction relied on 5' RACE. This sample was sequenced with an Illumina HiSeq 2500. A second roughly 6 to 11 cycle PCR used a sample-barcoded 5' primer and a J-beta primer mix. A unique molecular identifier was introduced onto each TCR beta cDNA molecule by a template-switch 5' adaptor carrying 12 random nucleotides. At least 2.5 million CDR3-containing paired-end reads were obtained from each sample. The Mint cDNA synthesis kit, primed by a TRBC-specific oligonucleotide, was used to synthesize first-strand cDNA from all RNA. All cDNA was treated with uracil-DNA glycosylase and then went through a first 18-cycle PCR with the universal primers M1SS and BC2_uni_R. The study's own analysis went as follows. For normalization, 1 million high-quality reads, each with a distinct molecular identifier, were randomly selected from each sample. Reads with shared molecular identifiers were discarded instead of being binned into consensus sequences. MiTCR, with a Q25 quality threshold and the strictest error-elimination algorithm, was used for CDR3 identification, clonotype clustering and error correction. A nonparametric unseen species model using Euler transformation provided a lower-bound estimate of total TCR beta diversity. TCRdb reprocessing: public reads trimmed at Q25 with fastp, clones called with MiXCR, in-frame beta chains kept. Entries are consolidated by CDR3 protein sequence, retaining the most common genes and DNA. In this record, the V and J calls reflect TCRdb's handling and not the investigators' own analysis. The sample table records some 860,000 distinct CDR3 sequences; about 56% of these occur just once. More than 25% of the sample is taken by the ten largest.

Broader findings and caveats from the paper: There was a strong correlation between observed TCR beta diversity and the percentage of naive T cells measured by flow cytometry. As age increased, observed TCR beta diversity per million T cells dropped in a roughly linear way, and a significant reduction was already evident by age approximately 40. The long-lived group showed more naive CD4+ T cells, fewer expanded clones and increased TCR diversity than the aged group, suggesting age selection. Because donor CMV infection status was unknown, age-related changes in expanded clonotypes were potentially confounded. Estimates of total diversity based on one million sequenced T cells were considered lower bounds and underestimates. Bulk unsorted PBMC profiling prevented conclusive comparison of naive and antigen-experienced compartments.

In this sample, this clonotype turned up a few times. Its antigen target is currently unknown. Per-base quality was not reported, and no clone a single base away is much larger than it. The donors were about 40 Caucasian individuals from Russia, aged 6 to 90 years, who were systemically healthy. Each donor gave 9.5 to 10 milliliters of peripheral blood, drawn into EDTA-treated Vacutainer tubes. Ficoll-Paque density-gradient centrifugation was used to isolate PBMCs, with at least 6 million per sample. Total RNA was extracted from PBMCs with Trizol reagent, with at least 6 micrograms obtained per sample. For every donor, an aliquot of PBMCs went through flow cytometry to measure the percentages of naive CD45RAhigh/CD27high T cells.

The source material was blood. The receptor's source is a man in his forties or fifties in good health. The V and J segments used are TRBV11-3 and TRBJ2-7, with no confident D gene call. The sequenced DNA is TGTGCCAGCAGCTTAGTGTCAGGCAGATACTCCTACGAGCAGTACTTC. Its protein is CASSLVSGRYSYEQYF.